This T cell receptor (beta chain) was captured by sequencing in a study of T cells after yellow fever vaccination. After removal of 2 bases from V and 2 bases from J, the junction contained 6 bases not matched to a gene. Germline V CDR1 and CDR2: SGHNT, YYREEE (reference sequence). The CDR3 covers 17 residues. TCRdb fed the 5' RACE reads into MiXCR, producing one record per CDR3 protein. The sample has about 400,000 distinct CDR3 sequences, under 14% seen once. Concerning this clonotype itself: What it recognizes is unknown.

Study-wide findings and caveats: The study noted that FACS-sorted repertoires could contain abundant clonotypes contaminating from the bulk population. Reappearance after the booster was observed for most primary-vaccination clones (about 95% CD4, about 90% CD8). On re-exposure, the response was weaker but peaked faster, at day 5 versus 15. Only a small proportion of the clonotypes turned up in both the CD4 and the CD8 compartments, likely arising from convergent recombination.

The sequenced sample was PBMCs, obtained on the day of the first yellow fever vaccination. This sequence was found in a man in his late teens or twenties who received the YFV17D yellow fever vaccine. V and J are TRBV5-4 and TRBJ2-4, with 11 nucleotides matching TRBD2. DNA for the CDR3: TGTGCCAGCAGCTTAGGGACTAGCGGTCTCACCAAAAACATTCAGTACTTC. Its translation: CASSLGTSGLTKNIQYF. Together with reference TRBV5-4 and TRBJ2-4, the CDR3 gives the full variable domain: ETGVTQSPTHLIKTRGQQVTLRCSSQSGHNTVSWYQQALGQGPQFIFQYYREEENGRGNFPPRFSGLQFPNYSSELNVNALELDDSALYLCASSLGTSGLTKNIQYFGAGTRLSVL.